The T cell receptor beta chain described here comes from a study of blood T cell repertoires in COVID-19. Study context: Collection of acute and convalescent COVID-19 samples took place in the United States, Italy and Spain. PBMCs, B-cell-depleted T cells, or T cells were the source of the cDNA or gDNA that made up the material.

In the authors' methods: Amplification of reference gene primers provided the estimated nucleated cell counts. The table came from immunoSEQ multiplex PCR; TCRdb's copy has only in-frame clones and leaves some out. The V and J calls and clone size come from that table; D and trimming were worked out from the DNA. Altogether around 250,000 clones are present, around 88% being singletons, with the ten largest covering approximately 13%. This clone was counted a single time. Trimming cost V 6 bases and J 2 bases, with 20 bases left between them. Looked up from germline, CDR1 is SQVTM and CDR2 is ANQGSEA. This CDR3 is 16 amino acids long.

This TCR was sampled from an elderly man with acute or convalescent COVID-19. The sequenced sample was peripheral blood. This sequence joins TRBV29-1 and TRBJ2-1, with D perhaps TRBD1 (6 bases). This chain's CDR3 is CSVHPSRTETYNEQFF. In DNA form, the CDR3 reads TGCAGCGTCCACCCGTCTCGGACAGAAACCTACAATGAGCAGTTCTTC.